This is a list of T cell receptor beta chains from one sample in a study of T cell repertoires in cytomegalovirus infection. MiXCR, run by TCRdb on the reads, gives a single entry per CDR3 protein. The data hold about 490,000 distinct CDR3 sequences, with approximately 17% observed a single time. Source material: CD8+ T cells from PBMCs. These TCRs come from a human donor in good health (CMV status not recorded). Some clones in this sample may be carry-over from other donors' samples. Each CDR3 is given with its conserved first and last residue. The D gene is left open where the match is weak. The size of a clone is reported for some rows only, either as once, few or many, or as a class for expanded clones.

j_gene: TRBJ1-1; abundance: -; d_gene: -; v_gene: TRBV7-9; CDR3aa: CASSWKRDGEAFF; CDR3nt: TGTGCCAGCAGCTGGAAACGGGACGGTGAAGCTTTCTTT
j_gene: TRBJ2-7; abundance: few; d_gene: TRBD2; v_gene: TRBV27; CDR3aa: CASSPRTSGGYEQYF; CDR3nt: TGTGCCAGCAGTCCAAGGACTAGCGGGGGCTACGAGCAGTACTTC
j_gene: TRBJ2-2; abundance: -; d_gene: -; v_gene: TRBV6-1; CDR3aa: CASILLSSEGELFF; CDR3nt: TGTGCCAGCATCTTGCTTTCGTCCGAGGGGGAGCTGTTTTTT
j_gene: TRBJ2-1; abundance: -; d_gene: TRBD2; v_gene: TRBV4-2; CDR3aa: CASRPGRSGRRNEQFF; CDR3nt: TGTGCCAGCAGGCCGGGGCGGAGCGGGAGGCGGAATGAGCAGTTCTTC
j_gene: TRBJ2-3; abundance: few; d_gene: -; v_gene: TRBV27; CDR3aa: CASSNSVRPTDTQYF; CDR3nt: TGTGCCAGCAGTAACAGCGTCCGACCCACAGATACGCAGTATTTT
j_gene: TRBJ2-7; abundance: few; d_gene: TRBD2; v_gene: TRBV4-2; CDR3aa: CASSSPGLAQYEQYF; CDR3nt: TGTGCCAGCAGCTCCCCGGGACTAGCGCAATACGAGCAGTACTTC
j_gene: TRBJ2-2; abundance: -; d_gene: -; v_gene: TRBV6-1; CDR3aa: CASWQGYTGELFF; CDR3nt: TGTGCCAGCTGGCAGGGGTACACCGGGGAGCTGTTTTTT
j_gene: TRBJ2-1; abundance: many; d_gene: -; v_gene: TRBV20-1; CDR3aa: CSARSTGGVVSYNEQFF; CDR3nt: TGCAGTGCTAGGTCAACCGGCGGAGTCGTTTCCTACAATGAGCAGTTCTTC
j_gene: TRBJ2-7; abundance: few; d_gene: TRBD2; v_gene: TRBV12-3/TRBV12-4; CDR3aa: CASSQKGLAGYHEQYF; CDR3nt: TGTGCCAGCAGCCAAAAGGGACTAGCGGGATACCACGAGCAGTACTTC
j_gene: TRBJ2-7; abundance: -; d_gene: -; v_gene: TRBV11-2; CDR3aa: CASSLEGSAAYEQYF; CDR3nt: TGTGCCAGCAGCTTAGAGGGAAGCGCAGCCTACGAGCAGTACTTC
j_gene: TRBJ2-7; abundance: many; d_gene: -; v_gene: TRBV11-2; CDR3aa: CASSWGPRKGTTEQYF; CDR3nt: TGTGCCAGCAGCTGGGGGCCGAGGAAGGGCACTACGGAGCAGTACTTC
j_gene: TRBJ1-5; abundance: few; d_gene: -; v_gene: TRBV19; CDR3aa: CASPLRARGNSNQPQHF; CDR3nt: TGTGCCAGTCCCCTAAGGGCCCGGGGGAATAGCAATCAGCCCCAGCATTTT
j_gene: TRBJ1-1; abundance: -; d_gene: -; v_gene: TRBV4-1; CDR3aa: CASSQGDRYLNTEAFF; CDR3nt: TGCGCCAGCAGCCAGGGGGACCGATACCTGAACACTGAAGCTTTCTTT
j_gene: TRBJ2-7; abundance: many; d_gene: TRBD2; v_gene: TRBV28; CDR3aa: CASSPTGGPFVQYF; CDR3nt: TGTGCCAGCAGTCCGACGGGGGGACCTTTTGTGCAGTACTTC
j_gene: TRBJ2-5; abundance: -; d_gene: -; v_gene: TRBV24-1; CDR3aa: CATSDLREGAEETQYF; CDR3nt: TGTGCCACCAGTGATTTGAGGGAGGGGGCGGAAGAGACCCAGTACTTC
j_gene: TRBJ1-1; abundance: many; d_gene: -; v_gene: TRBV11-2; CDR3aa: CASSLGMQGGTEAFF; CDR3nt: TGTGCCAGCAGCCTAGGGATGCAGGGAGGGACTGAAGCTTTCTTT
j_gene: TRBJ2-3; abundance: -; d_gene: -; v_gene: TRBV3-1; CDR3aa: CASSQDPPAIFTDTQYF; CDR3nt: TGTGCCAGCAGCCAAGATCCCCCAGCCATCTTCACAGATACGCAGTATTTT
j_gene: TRBJ2-5; abundance: many; d_gene: -; v_gene: TRBV9; CDR3aa: CASSATGTQETQYF; CDR3nt: TGTGCCAGCAGCGCCACAGGGACCCAAGAGACCCAGTACTTC
j_gene: TRBJ2-7; abundance: few; d_gene: -; v_gene: TRBV4-2; CDR3aa: CASSQGLRDGRNEQYF; CDR3nt: TGTGCCAGCAGCCAAGGTTTGCGGGATGGCAGGAACGAGCAGTACTTC
j_gene: TRBJ2-3; abundance: few; d_gene: -; v_gene: TRBV12-3/TRBV12-4; CDR3aa: CASRQRNGLTSTDTQYF; CDR3nt: TGTGCCAGCAGGCAACGGAACGGTTTAACTAGCACAGATACGCAGTATTTT
j_gene: TRBJ2-1; abundance: few; d_gene: TRBD2; v_gene: TRBV11-2; CDR3aa: CASSFFLRGTTPKDQFF; CDR3nt: TGTGCCAGCAGCTTTTTTCTACGAGGGACTACTCCCAAGGATCAGTTCTTC
j_gene: TRBJ2-5; abundance: many; d_gene: -; v_gene: TRBV7-9; CDR3aa: CASRSTEQETQYF; CDR3nt: TGTGCCAGCAGATCTACAGAACAAGAGACCCAGTACTTC
j_gene: TRBJ1-1; abundance: many; d_gene: TRBD1; v_gene: TRBV10-3; CDR3aa: CAISESETGGTEAFF; CDR3nt: TGTGCCATCAGTGAGTCCGAGACAGGGGGCACTGAAGCTTTCTTT
j_gene: TRBJ1-5; abundance: -; d_gene: -; v_gene: TRBV27; CDR3aa: CASRGRAEGQPQHF; CDR3nt: TGTGCCAGCAGAGGCCGGGCTGAAGGTCAGCCCCAGCATTTT
j_gene: TRBJ1-6; abundance: few; d_gene: TRBD1; v_gene: TRBV6-1; CDR3aa: CASSLPGTDHSPLHF; CDR3nt: TGTGCCAGCAGTCTTCCCGGGACAGATCATTCACCCCTCCACTTT
j_gene: TRBJ2-7; abundance: -; d_gene: TRBD2; v_gene: TRBV27; CDR3aa: CASSGTKAYEQYF; CDR3nt: TGTGCCAGCAGCGGGACTAAGGCCTACGAGCAGTACTTC
j_gene: TRBJ2-1; abundance: few; d_gene: TRBD2; v_gene: TRBV24-1; CDR3aa: CATSDPPTSGKDNEQFF; CDR3nt: TGTGCCACCAGTGATCCGCCCACTAGCGGGAAGGACAATGAGCAGTTCTTC
j_gene: TRBJ2-3; abundance: -; d_gene: TRBD1; v_gene: TRBV10-2; CDR3aa: CASSRPGTADTQYF; CDR3nt: TGCGCCAGCAGTCGGCCCGGGACAGCAGATACGCAGTATTTT
j_gene: TRBJ2-3; abundance: -; d_gene: TRBD1; v_gene: TRBV9; CDR3aa: CASSVEGGTRDTQYF; CDR3nt: TGTGCCAGCAGCGTAGAAGGGGGCACGAGAGATACGCAGTATTTT
j_gene: TRBJ1-1; abundance: -; d_gene: -; v_gene: TRBV5-6; CDR3aa: CASSPRTGGLGTEAFF; CDR3nt: TGTGCCAGCAGCCCCCGGACGGGCGGCCTCGGGACTGAAGCTTTCTTT
j_gene: TRBJ1-5; abundance: few; d_gene: -; v_gene: TRBV24-1; CDR3aa: CATSEGGNQPQHF; CDR3nt: TGTGCCACCAGTGAGGGTGGGAATCAGCCCCAGCATTTT
j_gene: TRBJ1-5; abundance: -; d_gene: -; v_gene: TRBV19; CDR3aa: CASSWGGGSNQPQHF; CDR3nt: TGTGCCAGTAGTTGGGGGGGAGGGAGCAATCAGCCCCAGCATTTT
j_gene: TRBJ2-3; abundance: many; d_gene: TRBD2; v_gene: TRBV7-9; CDR3aa: CASSLGGLAADTQYF; CDR3nt: TGTGCCAGCAGCTTAGGGGGACTAGCAGCGGATACGCAGTATTTT
j_gene: TRBJ2-2; abundance: many; d_gene: -; v_gene: TRBV6-5; CDR3aa: CASSYPRVPGELFF; CDR3nt: TGTGCCAGCAGTTACCCCAGGGTACCCGGGGAGCTGTTTTTT
j_gene: TRBJ1-1; abundance: -; d_gene: -; v_gene: TRBV5-4; CDR3aa: CASSSTGVREGEGAFF; CDR3nt: TGTGCCAGCAGCTCCACCGGAGTGCGGGAGGGAGAAGGAGCTTTCTTT
j_gene: TRBJ1-2; abundance: -; d_gene: -; v_gene: TRBV19; CDR3aa: CASSPVVTFLYGYTF; CDR3nt: TGTGCCAGTAGCCCAGTAGTGACGTTCCTATATGGCTACACCTTC
j_gene: TRBJ2-3; abundance: many; d_gene: TRBD1; v_gene: TRBV2; CDR3aa: CASRIRDRGTSHTDTQYF; CDR3nt: TGTGCCAGCAGGATCCGGGACAGGGGGACATCACACACAGATACGCAGTATTTT
j_gene: TRBJ1-2; abundance: -; d_gene: TRBD1; v_gene: TRBV6-5; CDR3aa: CASRGTGGSPGYTF; CDR3nt: TGTGCCAGCAGGGGGACAGGGGGAAGCCCTGGCTACACCTTC
j_gene: TRBJ2-7; abundance: many; d_gene: TRBD2; v_gene: TRBV27; CDR3aa: CASSLAGSSYEQYF; CDR3nt: TGTGCCAGCAGCTTAGCGGGCAGCTCCTACGAGCAGTACTTC
j_gene: TRBJ2-7; abundance: many; d_gene: -; v_gene: TRBV4-1; CDR3aa: CASSQGVGRAAYEQYF; CDR3nt: TGCGCCAGCAGCCAAGGGGTGGGCAGAGCCGCCTACGAGCAGTACTTC